Below are 22 T cell receptor beta chains sequenced from a single sample in a study of blood T cell repertoires in COVID-19 (dated by TCRdb to the early 2020s). The method behind the library was the immunoSEQ multiplex PCR assay. TCRdb mirrors the immuneACCESS table, restricted to in-frame sequences. Some clones are absent from its copies; in checked studies, under half trace to an unresolved V gene, and the reason for the others is unknown. In this sample the table shows approximately 80,000 clones, around 81% of which occur a single time. About 45% of the sample is in the top ten clones. The specimen sequenced was peripheral blood. The receptors derive from an elderly man with acute or convalescent COVID-19.

The chain links TRBV2 to TRBJ2-3; 10 nucleotides match TRBD1. Germline V gene data show CDR1 as SNHLY and CDR2 as FYNNEI. CDR3 length: 14 amino acids. The V segment lost 8 bases and the J segment 6 bases; nucleotides outside the gene matches: 8. The CDR3 loop reads CASLGGQGTDTQYF. The CDR3 nucleotides are TGTGCCAGCCTGGGGGGACAGGGGACGGATACGCAGTATTTT.

This chain joins TRBV3-1 (or the pseudogene TRBV3-2) and TRBJ1-1; maybe TRBD1 (5 bases). Germline assignment: CDR1 LGHDT and CDR2 YNNKEL (reference sequence). This CDR3 spans 12 amino acids. The V end was cut by 4 bases, the J end by 6 bases, with 9 bases between. The chain's CDR3 is CASSPRDSEAFF. CDR3 nucleotide sequence: TGTGCCAGCAGCCCGCGGGACTCTGAAGCTTTCTTT.

V is TRBV30 and J is TRBJ1-4; 8 bases map to TRBD1. V was clipped by 0 bases and J by 7 bases; unmatched bases: 7. Germline lookup yields CDR1 GTSNPN and CDR2 SVGIG (reference sequence). CDR3 length: 15 residues. The DNA for the CDR3 is TGTGCCTGGAGTGTACACAGGGGGTCGGGTGAAAAACTGTTTTTT. Its protein is CAWSVHRGSGEKLFF.

The CDR3 nucleotides read TGTGCCAGCAGCTCCGGACGGGGGAACACTGAAGCTTTCTTT. It translates to CASSSGRGNTEAFF. The chain combines TRBV5-6 with TRBJ1-1; the D is unclear. Germline CDR1 SGHDT, CDR2 YYEEEE. Deletions cut 3 bases from V and 1 base from J, with 10 bases between. The CDR3 has 14 amino acids.

The genes are TRBV6-5 and TRBJ2-3, with unresolved D. The CDR3 consists of 16 residues. V gave up 0 bases and J gave up 9 bases, with 19 bases separating them. The germline V gene has CDR1 MNHEY and CDR2 SVGAGI. DNA of the CDR3: TGTGCCAGCAGTTACTCGAGAGTCCCCCCAAGTTCCACGCAGTATTTT. Its translation: CASSYSRVPPSSTQYF.

The rearrangement links TRBV18 to TRBJ2-1, with 15 nucleotides matching TRBD2. Germline V gene data show CDR1 as KGHSH and CDR2 as LQKENI. This CDR3 has 16 amino acids. V lost 1 base and J lost 7; bases outside the gene matches: 2. The CDR3 coding sequence is TGTGCCAGCTCACCACAGGGACTAGCGGGAGGTAATGAGCAGTTCTTC. It translates to CASSPQGLAGGNEQFF. Based on the CDR3 plus reference TRBV18 and TRBJ2-1, the full variable domain is NAGVMQNPRHLVRRRGQEARLRCSPMKGHSHVYWYRQLPEEGLKFMVYLQKENIIDESGMPKERFSAEFPKEGPSILRIQQVVRGDSAAYFCASSPQGLAGGNEQFFGPGTRLTVL.

The gene calls are TRBV5-1 and TRBJ1-4; D not certain. Germline V gene data show CDR1 as SGHRS and CDR2 as YFSETQ. The CDR3 runs 13 residues. With 4 bases removed from V and 7 bases from J, the gap between germline ends came to 11 bases. CDR3 DNA: TGCGCCAGCAGCGTTCCGGGAGGTGAAAAACTGTTTTTT. It is translated as CASSVPGGEKLFF.

The V and J genes are TRBV30 and TRBJ2-1; a possible D gene is TRBD2 (6 bases). V dropped 2 bases and J dropped 0 bases, with 14 bases sitting between them. This CDR3 is built from 16 residues. The germline V gene encodes CDR1 GTSNPN and CDR2 SVGIG (reference sequence). CDR3 sequence: CAWSSGLSSSYNEQFF. The CDR3 bases are TGTGCCTGGAGTTCGGGACTGTCGAGCTCCTACAATGAGCAGTTCTTC.

The chain employs TRBV6-5 and TRBJ2-4, with 7 nucleotides matching TRBD1. This CDR3 spans 15 amino acids. V lost 7 bases to trimming and J lost 0 bases; unmatched junction nucleotides: 6. Germline CDR1 is MNHEY and CDR2 is SVGAGI. The CDR3 nucleotides read TGTGCCAGCACCTGGACAGGAATAGCCAAAAACATTCAGTACTTC. Protein sequence: CASTWTGIAKNIQYF.

The chain combines TRBV12-3 or TRBV12-4 with TRBJ2-1; D perhaps matches TRBD2 (5 bases). The CDR3 consists of 13 residues. V was pared by 2 bases and J by 9 bases, with 11 bases between. CDR3 in amino acids: CASSLTSSGEQFF. The CDR3 coding sequence is TGTGCCAGCAGTTTAACTAGTTCGGGTGAGCAGTTCTTC.

The V gene is TRBV24-1, the J gene TRBJ1-2; 8 positions match TRBD1. V lost 1 base to trimming and J lost 6 bases; unmatched junction nucleotides: 0. The germline CDR1 and CDR2 sequences are KGHDR and SFDVKD. The CDR3 is made up of 13 amino acids. CDR3 region: CATSDFRGHGYTF. As DNA, the CDR3 is TGTGCCACCAGTGATTTCAGGGGGCATGGCTACACCTTC.

The sample holds a few counts of this clone. The chain recombines TRBV18 with TRBJ1-2; D unclear. Germline values: CDR1 KGHSH, CDR2 LQKENI. Deletions cut 3 bases from V and 4 bases from J, with 15 bases between. The CDR3 sequence is 15 residues long. The chain's CDR3 is CASSPGSHGSYGYTF. The CDR3 region has the DNA TGTGCCAGCTCACCGGGGAGTCATGGATCCTATGGCTACACCTTC.

This chain joins TRBV4-1 and TRBJ1-2; weak D call: TRBD1 (5 bases). Germline V gives CDR1 MGHRA, CDR2 YSYEKL. V lost 4 bases and J 4 bases, leaving 16 bases between the germline ends. The CDR3 is 15 amino acids. DNA of the CDR3: TGCGCCAGCAGCCTCTACCCGGGGGTGGGCTATGGCTACACCTTC. Translating it yields CASSLYPGVGYGYTF.

This rearrangement joins TRBV2 to TRBJ2-1; a possible D gene is TRBD2 (6 bases). V was shortened by 5 bases and J by 6 bases, with 14 bases between the two germline ends. The CDR3 contains 14 residues. Per germline, CDR1 SNHLY and CDR2 FYNNEI. The CDR3 region is CASSKASAPNEQFF. The CDR3 bases are TGTGCCAGCAGTAAGGCTAGCGCTCCCAATGAGCAGTTCTTC.

The rearrangement uses TRBV28 and TRBJ2-1; weak D call: TRBD2 (7 bases). The CDR3 runs 16 residues. The V gene's germline CDR1 is MDHEN and CDR2 SYDVKM. The V end lost 6 bases, the J end lost 2 bases, and 17 bases lay between the germline ends. DNA of the CDR3: TGTGCCAGCAGCTCACGAGGGGGAGGGGCCTACAATGAGCAGTTCTTC. Amino acids: CASSSRGGGAYNEQFF.

CDR3 sequence: CASSLQGNQPQHF. The CDR3 DNA is TGTGCCAGCAGTTTACAGGGCAATCAGCCCCAGCATTTT. The chain links TRBV6-2 or TRBV6-3 to TRBJ1-5; the D gene is possibly TRBD1 (5 bases). Germline CDR1 MNHEY, CDR2 SVGEGT. V lost 4 bases to trimming and J lost 2 bases, with 6 bases between them. The CDR3 totals 13 residues.

The J gene is TRBJ1-4, the V gene TRBV5-1; TRBD1 matches at 10 bases. After removal of 0 bases from V and 7 bases from J, the junction contained 9 bases not matched to a gene. This CDR3 contains 17 residues. The germline CDR1 and CDR2 sequences are SGHRS and YFSETQ. The CDR3 DNA reads TGCGCCAGCAGCTTGGTACCCCCGGGACAGGGGAGTGAAAAACTGTTTTTT. As protein: CASSLVPPGQGSEKLFF.

This sequence joins TRBV11-3 and TRBJ2-2; the D gene is possibly TRBD1 (6 bases). CDR3 size: 14 residues. V shed 3 bases and J shed 8 bases, with 13 bases lying between them. CDR1 SGHNT and CDR2 YENEEA come from the germline V gene. CDR3 amino acids: CASSFVTGSGELFF. CDR3 coding DNA: TGTGCCAGCAGCTTCGTAACAGGGTCAGGGGAGCTGTTTTTT.

The V gene is TRBV6-5, the J gene TRBJ2-2, with 12 bases aligning to TRBD2. Germline loops: CDR1 MNHEY, CDR2 SVGAGI. The ends lost 7 bases at V and 7 bases at J; junction bases unmatched: 4. The CDR3 runs 14 residues. In nucleotides, the CDR3 is TGTGCCAGCAAACTAGCGGGAGGTGGCGGGGAGCTGTTTTTT. This translates into CASKLAGGGGELFF.

The chain couples TRBV3-1 (or the pseudogene TRBV3-2) to TRBJ1-2; D is perhaps TRBD1 (5 bases). Trimming removed 1 base at V and 6 bases at J, with 12 bases between. CDR3 length: 14 amino acids. Germline lookup yields CDR1 LGHDT and CDR2 YNNKEL (reference sequence). The CDR3 DNA is TGTGCCAGCAGCCAAGGACCGGGGGTGAATGGCTACACCTTC. It encodes CASSQGPGVNGYTF.

The chain joins TRBV5-1 to TRBJ2-3, with D perhaps matching TRBD2 (6 bases). The length of the CDR3 is 20 residues. Germline-derived CDR1 and CDR2 are SGHRS and YFSETQ. V lost 4 bases, J lost 0 bases, and 27 bases lay in between. CDR3 DNA: TGCGCCAGCAGCACGCCCCTCTACTTGACAGCGGGCTTTAGCACAGATACGCAGTATTTT. This sequence encodes CASSTPLYLTAGFSTDTQYF.

The chain couples TRBV3-1 (or the pseudogene TRBV3-2) to TRBJ1-3, with D hard to call. The CDR3 has 16 amino acids. V lost 5 bases, J lost 0 bases, and 14 bases lay in between. Germline V gene sequence: CDR1 LGHDT, CDR2 YNNKEL (reference sequence). The DNA of the CDR3 is TGTGCCAGCAGCTTTGGAGGAGGCTACTCTGGAAACACCATATATTTT. Translation: CASSFGGGYSGNTIYF.